This TCR beta chain stems from a study of type 1 regulatory T cells. Overall study context: T-allo10 is an in vitro-generated, Tr1-enriched CD4 T cell product specific for alloantigen.

TCRdb used MiXCR to reprocess the reads, holding one entry per CDR3 protein. The sample lists tens of thousands of distinct CDR3 sequences, less than 25% occurring once. Concerning this clonotype itself: Its cognate antigen is unknown.

Overall study findings and caveats: Type 1 regulatory T cells had a more restricted TCR repertoire than non-type 1 regulatory T cells.

This CDR3 has 13 amino acids. Between the trimmed V and J ends, which lost 6 bases and 4 bases, there was a span of 12 bases. Per the germline V gene, CDR1 is SNHLY and CDR2 is FYNNEI. This clonotype was sampled from a human donor in good health. The V and J genes are TRBV2 and TRBJ2-5; perhaps D is TRBD1 or TRBD2 (5 bases each). Specimen: cultured type 1 regulatory T (Tr1) cells, either the whole culture or a sorted fraction (not recorded which). The CDR3 reads CASRISGTETQYF. The CDR3, as DNA: TGTGCCAGCAGGATTTCCGGGACAGAGACCCAGTACTTC.